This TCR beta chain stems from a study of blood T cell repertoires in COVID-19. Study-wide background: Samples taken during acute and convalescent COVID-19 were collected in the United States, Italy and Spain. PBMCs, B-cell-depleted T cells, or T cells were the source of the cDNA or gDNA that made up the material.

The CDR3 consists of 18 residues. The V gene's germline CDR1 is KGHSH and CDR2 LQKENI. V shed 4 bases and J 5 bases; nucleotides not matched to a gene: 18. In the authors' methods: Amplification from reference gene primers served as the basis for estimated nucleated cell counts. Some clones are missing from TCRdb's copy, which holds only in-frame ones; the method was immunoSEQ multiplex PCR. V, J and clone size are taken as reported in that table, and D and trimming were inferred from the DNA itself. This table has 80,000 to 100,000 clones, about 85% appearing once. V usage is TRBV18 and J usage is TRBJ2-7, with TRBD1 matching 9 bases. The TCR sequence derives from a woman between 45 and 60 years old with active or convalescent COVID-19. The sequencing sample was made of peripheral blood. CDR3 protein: CASSQGGPGTGLSNEQYF. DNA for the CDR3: TGTGCCAGCTCACAGGGGGGTCCCGGGACAGGGCTTTCCAACGAGCAGTACTTC.